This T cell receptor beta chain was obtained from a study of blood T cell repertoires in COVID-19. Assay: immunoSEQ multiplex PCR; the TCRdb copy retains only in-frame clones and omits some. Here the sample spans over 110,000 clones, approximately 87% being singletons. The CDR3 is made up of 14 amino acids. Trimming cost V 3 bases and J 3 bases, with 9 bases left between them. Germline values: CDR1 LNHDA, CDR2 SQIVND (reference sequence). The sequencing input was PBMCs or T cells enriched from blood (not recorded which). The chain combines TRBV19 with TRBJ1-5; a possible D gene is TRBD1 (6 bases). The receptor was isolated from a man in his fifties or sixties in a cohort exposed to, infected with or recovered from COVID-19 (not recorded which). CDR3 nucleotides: TGTGCCAGTAGTATGCGGACAGTCAATCAGCCCCAGCATTTT. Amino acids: CASSMRTVNQPQHF.